The 32 T cell receptor beta chains presented below share a single source sample, sequenced in a study of technical replicates of blood from several donors. Method: immunoSEQ multiplex PCR; TCRdb's copy keeps in-frame clones and lacks some. The sample lists tens of thousands of clones, 94% occurring once. Sequences were obtained from T cells isolated from PBMCs. The receptor set was obtained from a human donor in good health.

This chain connects TRBV5-1 to TRBJ2-7; 11 bases map to TRBD1. Trimming at V came to 5 bases and at J to 6 bases, leaving 4 bases not matched to a gene. The CDR3 is 13 residues long. Germline CDR1 reads SGHRS; CDR2 reads YFSETQ. CDR3 amino acids: CASRSGTGGEQYF. In DNA form, the CDR3 reads TGCGCCAGCAGATCCGGGACAGGGGGCGAGCAGTACTTC. Drawing the rest from reference TRBV5-1 and TRBJ2-7, the complete variable domain is KAGVTQTPRYLIKTRGQQVTLSCSPISGHRSVSWYQQTPGQGLQFLFEYFSETQRNKGNFPGRFSGRQFSNSRSEMNVSTLELGDSALYLCASRSGTGGEQYFGPGTRLTVT.

This chain uses TRBV29-1 with TRBJ2-7; TRBD2 matches 12 bases. The junction had 5 bases not matched to a gene; V was cut back by 6 bases and J by 2 bases. Germline assignment: CDR1 SQVTM and CDR2 ANQGSEA. The CDR3 is made up of 14 amino acids. As DNA, the CDR3 is TGCAGCGTGTCGACTAGCGGGGGACCCTACGAGCAGTACTTC. The encoded protein is CSVSTSGGPYEQYF.

The CDR3 DNA is TGCGCCAGCAGCTTGGGGGGGTGGACAGCACCCCGGGACTATGGCTACACCTTC. This translates into CASSLGGWTAPRDYGYTF. The V call is TRBV5-1, the J call TRBJ1-2; D is possibly TRBD1 (6 bases). This CDR3 contains 18 residues. The V end was cut by 0 bases, the J end by 3 bases, with 21 bases between. Germline V gene sequence: CDR1 SGHRS, CDR2 YFSETQ.

The rearrangement joins TRBV6-1 to TRBJ1-2; weak D call: TRBD1 (6 bases). The CDR3 has 15 amino acids. The V end was cut by 2 bases, the J end by 6 bases, with 16 bases between. The germline V gene has CDR1 MNHNS and CDR2 SASEGT. CDR3 region: CASSEYTGKGHGYTF. The CDR3 DNA sequence: TGTGCCAGCAGTGAATATACAGGGAAGGGGCATGGCTACACCTTC.

The chain recombines TRBV5-8 with TRBJ2-7, with 8 positions matching TRBD2. Germline V gives CDR1 SGHTS, CDR2 YDEGEE. The V and J ends lost 0 bases and 9 bases, in that order; junction bases with no gene match: 11. The CDR3 totals 15 residues. The CDR3: CASSLVAGRPSVQYF. CDR3 coding DNA: TGTGCCAGCAGCTTGGTAGCGGGAAGGCCCTCGGTGCAGTACTTC.

The V gene is TRBV4-1, the J gene TRBJ2-3, with TRBD2 matching 8 bases. CDR1 and CDR2 from the germline V gene are MGHRA and YSYEKL. This CDR3 has 16 residues. V was clipped by 0 bases and J by 3 bases; unmatched bases: 5. CDR3 DNA sequence: TGCGCCAGCAGCCAAGATGGGACTAGACAAACAGATACGCAGTATTTT. Translation gives CASSQDGTRQTDTQYF.

CDR3 in amino acids: CASSLPISPREGGEQYF. In DNA form, the CDR3 reads TGTGCCAGCAGCTTGCCCATTAGTCCGAGAGAGGGAGGCGAGCAGTACTTC. The chain carries TRBV5-4 and TRBJ2-7; perhaps TRBD2 as D (6 bases). The CDR3 is 17 residues long. CDR1 is SGHNT, CDR2 YYREEE, per germline (reference sequence). V shed 1 base and J shed 6 bases, with 23 bases lying between them.

V is TRBV6-1 and J is TRBJ2-7; 7 nucleotides line up with TRBD1. Looked up from germline, CDR1 is MNHNS and CDR2 is SASEGT. The CDR3 contains 15 residues. V shed 5 bases and J 2 bases; nucleotides not matched to a gene: 9. The DNA of the CDR3 is TGTGCCAGCAGTCGACAGGGAAACGGGGCCTACGAGCAGTACTTC. This translates into CASSRQGNGAYEQYF.

The CDR3 DNA follows: TGCGCCAGCAGCGAAACAGGGAACTACGAGCAGTACTTC. Amino acid sequence: CASSETGNYEQYF. This chain links TRBV10-1 with TRBJ2-7, with D perhaps matching TRBD1 (6 bases). The CDR3 totals 13 residues. V lost 6 bases to trimming and J lost 3 bases, with 12 bases between them. Germline CDR1 is WNHNN and CDR2 is SYGVQD (reference sequence).

V is TRBV4-1 and J is TRBJ2-1, with 7 bases fitting TRBD2. Germline CDR1 MGHRA, CDR2 YSYEKL. This CDR3 has 18 amino acids. Losses at the gene ends were 4 bases for V and 8 bases for J; bases not matched to a gene: 20. CDR3 bases: TGCGCCAGCAGCCCAAGCTGGACTGGGACTAAGGTTGTCCATGAGCAGTTCTTC. It specifies CASSPSWTGTKVVHEQFF.

This clone is medium-sized within its sample. V and J are TRBV13 and TRBJ1-6; a weak D match, TRBD1 (6 bases). This CDR3 contains 16 residues. V was trimmed by 6 bases and J by 2 bases, leaving 14 bases between them. Looked up from germline, CDR1 is PRHDT and CDR2 is FYEKMQ (reference sequence). CDR3 coding DNA: TGTGCCAGCAGTTTACAGGGATCTACCTATAATTCACCCCTCCACTTT. Translating gives CASSLQGSTYNSPLHF. The complete variable domain, with remaining parts taken from reference TRBV13 and TRBJ1-6, reads AAGVIQSPRHLIKEKRETATLKCYPIPRHDTVYWYQQGPGQDPQFLISFYEKMQSDKGSIPDRFSAQQFSDYHSELNMSSLELGDSALYFCASSLQGSTYNSPLHFGNGTRLTVT.

Notes on this clone: The identical CDR3 is also encoded by other nucleotide sequences in the sample. The chain carries TRBV20-1 and TRBJ1-4; unclear D gene. From germline, CDR1 is DFQATT and CDR2 SNEGSKA (reference sequence). The CDR3 contains 11 residues. The V end lost 3 bases, the J end lost 4 bases, and 3 bases lay between the germline ends. CDR3 amino acids: CSARRNEKLFF. As DNA, the CDR3 is TGCAGTGCTAGGCGTAATGAAAAACTGTTTTTT.

For the CDR3, the DNA is TGTGCCAGCAATACCCTGCGGGGGCCGCTGTTTTTT. Translated, it gives CASNTLRGPLFF. The chain uses TRBV6-5 and TRBJ2-2; TRBD2 is a possible D gene (7 bases). CDR1 and CDR2 (germline): MNHEY, SVGAGI. Trimming removed 7 bases at V and 13 bases at J, with 16 bases between. The CDR3 totals 12 residues.

The chain has TRBV29-1 and TRBJ1-1; TRBD1 agrees at 7 bases. Trimming at V came to 4 bases and at J to 1 base, leaving 3 bases not matched to a gene. CDR1 and CDR2 from the germline V gene are SQVTM and ANQGSEA. There are 13 residues in the CDR3. CDR3 region: CSVATGTNTEAFF. The CDR3 DNA is TGCAGCGTTGCGACAGGGACGAACACTGAAGCTTTCTTT.

The rearrangement uses TRBV6-4 and TRBJ2-5; TRBD2 matches 8 bases. The CDR3 runs to 15 residues. V gave up 6 bases and J gave up 2 bases; unmatched junction bases: 8. Germline V gene lookup returns CDR1 MRHNA and CDR2 SNTAGT. CDR3 sequence reads: CASSPTTSGQETQYF. CDR3 DNA: TGTGCCAGCAGCCCCACTACTAGCGGTCAAGAGACCCAGTACTTC.

The V gene is TRBV11-2, the J gene TRBJ1-1, with 9 positions matching TRBD1. Germline loops: CDR1 SGHAT, CDR2 FQNNGV. The CDR3 is made up of 16 amino acids. Losses at the gene ends were 6 bases for V and 0 bases for J; bases not matched to a gene: 8. CDR3 loop: CASRRPGTGMNTEAFF. In DNA form, the CDR3 reads TGTGCCAGCAGACGTCCCGGGACAGGGATGAACACTGAAGCTTTCTTT.

The genes are TRBV30 and TRBJ1-3, with TRBD1 as a possible D gene (5 bases). V was pared by 2 bases and J by 0 bases, with 11 bases between. There are 15 residues in the CDR3. Germline CDR1 is GTSNPN and CDR2 is SVGIG (reference sequence). This chain's CDR3 is CAWSQGRSSGNTIYF. CDR3 DNA sequence: TGTGCCTGGAGTCAGGGTCGTTCCTCTGGAAACACCATATATTTT.

J is TRBJ2-4 and V is TRBV28; D remains unclear. The V end was cut by 8 bases, the J end by 7 bases, with 9 bases between. Germline V gene sequence: CDR1 MDHEN, CDR2 SYDVKM. The CDR3 length is 11 residues. Here the CDR3 reads CASSMRNIQYF. CDR3 nucleotide sequence: TGTGCCAGCTCGATGAGGAACATTCAGTACTTC. The full variable domain, rest sourced from reference TRBV28 and TRBJ2-4, is DVKVTQSSRYLVKRTGEKVFLECVQDMDHENMFWYRQDPGLGLRLIYFSYDVKMKEKGDIPEGYSVSREKKERFSLILESASTNQTSMYLCASSMRNIQYFGAGTRLSVL.

The CDR3 region has the DNA TGTGCCAGTAGTATTGGCCACAGCTACGAGCAGTACTTC. This codes for CASSIGHSYEQYF. The rearrangement uses TRBV19 and TRBJ2-7; D call uncertain. The length of the CDR3 is 13 residues. Germline CDR1 reads LNHDA; CDR2 reads SQIVND (reference sequence). Trimming took off 3 bases at V and 3 bases at J, with 9 bases between the two ends.

This rearrangement joins TRBV19 to TRBJ1-4; no reliable D call. Germline-derived CDR1 and CDR2 are LNHDA and SQIVND (reference sequence). This CDR3 is built from 12 residues. The V and J ends lost 5 bases and 5 bases respectively, with 6 bases between them. CDR3: CASSLNNEKLFF. DNA for the CDR3: TGTGCCAGTAGTCTAAACAATGAAAAACTGTTTTTT. Drawing the rest from reference TRBV19 and TRBJ1-4, the complete variable domain is DGGITQSPKYLFRKEGQNVTLSCEQNLNHDAMYWYRQDPGQGLRLIYYSQIVNDFQKGDIAEGYSVSREKKESFPLTVTSAQKNPTAFYLCASSLNNEKLFFGSGTQLSVL.

This chain uses TRBV14 with TRBJ1-1; D is uncertain. The CDR3 sequence is 17 residues long. Germline V gene sequence: CDR1 SGHDN, CDR2 FVKESK. V was trimmed by 5 bases and J by 4 bases, leaving 23 bases between them. CDR3 loop: CASSSDREGREGTEAFF. DNA for the CDR3: TGTGCCAGCAGCAGTGATAGGGAAGGGCGCGAGGGCACTGAAGCTTTCTTT.

The V gene is TRBV6-1, the J gene TRBJ1-2; D call uncertain. The CDR3 consists of 14 residues. The V end was cut by 6 bases, the J end by 1 base, with 12 bases between. Germline V gives CDR1 MNHNS, CDR2 SASEGT. The CDR3 region is CASSVDGVNYGYTF. The CDR3 DNA is TGTGCCAGCAGCGTGGACGGGGTTAACTATGGCTACACCTTC.

The V and J genes are TRBV6-5 and TRBJ2-2, with D unclear. The CDR3 runs 15 residues. Germline-derived CDR1 and CDR2 are MNHEY and SVGAGI. V dropped 4 bases and J dropped 8 bases, with 17 bases sitting between them. The CDR3 loop is CASSFNLESAGELFF. Here the CDR3 DNA reads TGTGCCAGCAGTTTTAACCTCGAGTCCGCAGGGGAGCTGTTTTTT.

The gene calls are TRBV4-1 and TRBJ2-3; 8 bases are a match to TRBD1. Germline V gives CDR1 MGHRA, CDR2 YSYEKL. The V and J ends lost 1 base and 5 bases, in that order; junction bases with no gene match: 8. The length of the CDR3 is 16 residues. Written as DNA, the CDR3 is TGCGCCAGCAGCCAAGCCGGCCAGGGGGCGAGAGATACGCAGTATTTT. Its protein is CASSQAGQGARDTQYF.

The rearrangement links TRBV6-5 to TRBJ1-5, with D possibly TRBD1 on 5 matching bases. Germline CDR1 reads MNHEY; CDR2 reads SVGAGI. This CDR3 region has 14 residues. Trimming removed 4 bases from V and 3 bases from J, with 10 bases in between. Here the CDR3 DNA reads TGTGCCAGCAGTTTGGGGGGTAACAATCAGCCCCAGCATTTT. It encodes CASSLGGNNQPQHF.

The chain has TRBV7-2 and TRBJ1-2; 9 bases agree with TRBD1. Germline assignment: CDR1 SGHTA and CDR2 FQGNSA. Trimming at V came to 5 bases and at J to 7 bases, leaving 14 bases not matched to a gene. CDR3 length: 16 amino acids. The CDR3 bases are TGTGCCAGCAGCGACAGCACAGGGGGCACTCGTTTTGGCTACACCTTC. As protein: CASSDSTGGTRFGYTF.

The CDR3 is CASSLGTGLWNTEAFF. As DNA, the CDR3 is TGTGCCAGCAGTTTAGGGACAGGTCTTTGGAACACTGAAGCTTTCTTT. V is TRBV27 and J is TRBJ1-1, with 8 positions matching TRBD1. The CDR3 is 16 amino acids. Losses at the gene ends were 2 bases for V and 1 base for J; bases not matched to a gene: 6. CDR1 is MNHEY and CDR2 is SMNVEV in the germline V gene (reference sequence).

The chain links TRBV2 to TRBJ2-1; 8 bases align to TRBD2. V lost 7 bases to trimming and J lost 9 bases; unmatched junction nucleotides: 11. This CDR3 is 14 amino acids long. The germline V gene has CDR1 SNHLY and CDR2 FYNNEI. The DNA of the CDR3 is TGTGCCAGCAAGGGGACTAGTTATCGCAGTGAGCAGTTCTTC. Its translation is CASKGTSYRSEQFF.

This chain uses TRBV6-1 with TRBJ1-1; D is uncertain. The V gene's germline CDR1 is MNHNS and CDR2 SASEGT. V shed 3 bases and J shed 1 base, with 15 bases lying between them. The length of the CDR3 is 16 residues. This CDR3 reads CASSDVFHLRNTEAFF. For the CDR3, the DNA is TGTGCCAGCAGTGATGTTTTCCACCTTAGGAACACTGAAGCTTTCTTT.

V and J are TRBV18 and TRBJ2-1; 11 nucleotides agree with TRBD2. The CDR3 runs to 16 residues. CDR1 KGHSH and CDR2 LQKENI come from the germline V gene. V lost 0 bases, J lost 7 bases, and 5 bases stayed unmatched. The CDR3 sequence is CASSPPRLAGGNEQFF. The CDR3 DNA is TGTGCCAGCTCACCACCTCGGCTAGCGGGAGGAAATGAGCAGTTCTTC.

This chain connects TRBV27 to TRBJ2-1; D unresolved. Looked up from germline, CDR1 is MNHEY and CDR2 is SMNVEV (reference sequence). The CDR3 covers 13 residues. Trimming stripped 6 bases from V and 9 bases from J, with 15 bases between. CDR3 nucleotides: TGTGCCAGCAGGCTAGTATTAGGTCGTGAGCAGTTCTTC. It encodes CASRLVLGREQFF.

The chain combines TRBV19 with TRBJ1-5; weak D call: TRBD1 (6 bases). Per the germline V gene, CDR1 is LNHDA and CDR2 is SQIVND (reference sequence). The CDR3 length is 14 residues. Trimming stripped 8 bases from V and 2 bases from J, with 13 bases between. CDR3 in amino acids: CASEGHGGNQPQHF. CDR3 sequence (DNA): TGTGCCAGTGAGGGACATGGGGGCAATCAGCCCCAGCATTTT.